A selection of T cell receptor beta chains follows, all from one sample in a study of blood T cell repertoires in COVID-19. The method was immunoSEQ multiplex PCR; TCRdb's version includes in-frame clones alone and lacks a portion of them. The table includes some 220,000 clones, roughly nine tenths detected once. Material for sequencing was PBMCs or T cells enriched from blood (not recorded which). These receptors were collected from a woman aged 50 to 60 in a cohort exposed to, infected with or recovered from COVID-19 (not recorded which). The CDR3 runs from the conserved cysteine through the conserved F or W. The D gene is left open where the match is weak. Rows may omit the clone size; those that give it use once, few, many or a size class.

CDR3 DNA,CDR3 protein,D gene,V gene,clone size,J gene
TGTGCCAGCAGTTTTGCGGGCGGGGGGGCCGACGAGCAGTACTTC,CASSFAGGGADEQYF,TRBD2,TRBV28,once,TRBJ2-7
TGTGCCAGTAGTATAGAGCGGATAGGCCATGGCTACACCTTC,CASSIERIGHGYTF,-,TRBV19,-,TRBJ1-2
TGTGCCGCCATACATCAGTTCTGGCAGTACTTC,CAAIHQFWQYF,-,TRBV10-3,-,TRBJ2-7
TGTGCCAGCAGCGTAGGACCGGGACAGGGTAACTACGAGCAGTACTTC,CASSVGPGQGNYEQYF,TRBD1,TRBV9,-,TRBJ2-7
TGTGCCAGTAGGGACAGGTTAAACACTGAAGCTTTCTTT,CASRDRLNTEAFF,TRBD1,TRBV19,-,TRBJ1-1
TGTGCCAGCAGCCAAAGCGCGGGGGGGCGAGAGACCCAGTACTTC,CASSQSAGGRETQYF,TRBD2,TRBV3-1/TRBV3-2,-,TRBJ2-5
TGTGCCACCAGTGACCCCGGAGGGTCCCAAGAGACCCAGTACTTC,CATSDPGGSQETQYF,-,TRBV24-1,-,TRBJ2-5
TGTGCCAGTATTGGGGCGGCGCGGGGAAACACCATATATTTT,CASIGAARGNTIYF,-,TRBV19,-,TRBJ1-3
TGTGCCATCAGGGGCACCATGAACACTGAAGCTTTCTTT,CAIRGTMNTEAFF,-,TRBV10-3,-,TRBJ1-1
TGTGCCAGCAGTTCCGCGACAGGGGTGAACACTGAAGCTTTCTTT,CASSSATGVNTEAFF,TRBD1,TRBV6-5,-,TRBJ1-1
TGTGCCAGCAGCAAATCAGGGGCGCCCTACAATGAGCAGTTCTTC,CASSKSGAPYNEQFF,-,TRBV6-5,-,TRBJ2-1
TGTGCCAGTACGACTAGCGGGGGGCCATACAATGAGCAGTTCTTC,CASTTSGGPYNEQFF,TRBD2,TRBV2,-,TRBJ2-1
TGTGCCAGCTCACTCTCTCAGGGTGGAGTAGGCACAGATACGCAGTATTTT,CASSLSQGGVGTDTQYF,-,TRBV18,-,TRBJ2-3
TGTGCCAGCAGCCAAAGGGGGACCCAGTACTTC,CASSQRGTQYF,-,TRBV3-1/TRBV3-2,few,TRBJ2-5